The 21 T cell receptor beta chains given below trace back to one sample, sequenced in a study of patients and donors after allogeneic stem cell transplantation. MiXCR was run by TCRdb on the RT-PCR reads, yielding one entry per CDR3 protein. The repertoire includes around 150,000 distinct CDR3 sequences, 30% to 45% of them detected once, and approximately 50% sits in the top ten. Specimen: blood, either unsorted or a sorted T cell fraction (not recorded which). Receptors were obtained from a human donor who was either an allogeneic HSCT recipient or a stem cell or donor lymphocyte infusion donor (not recorded which). It is not recorded whose cells these are; they may come from a transplant donor.

The chain couples TRBV4-1 to TRBJ1-2; 9 bases map to TRBD1. From germline, CDR1 is MGHRA and CDR2 YSYEKL. The CDR3 is 17 residues long. V lost 1 base, J lost 6 bases, and 12 bases stayed unmatched. In DNA form, the CDR3 reads TGCGCCAGCAGCCAAGCCCTGCGGACAGGGGATCCCCATGGCTACACCTTC. Amino acids: CASSQALRTGDPHGYTF.

This clonotype was detected only once. The chain is built from TRBV7-2 and TRBJ2-1; D might be TRBD2 (5 bases). This CDR3 is built from 18 residues. CDR1 and CDR2 from the germline V gene are SGHTA and FQGNSA. Trimming cost V 5 bases and J 0 bases, with 20 bases left between them. The CDR3 region is CASSPSSRAGGSYNEQFF. In nucleotides, the CDR3 is TGTGCCAGCAGCCCCTCGTCGAGGGCGGGTGGCTCCTACAATGAGCAGTTCTTC.

V and J are TRBV29-1 and TRBJ2-3; no clear D. V was clipped by 1 base and J by 3 bases, with 5 bases between them. Germline V lookup: CDR1 SQVTM, CDR2 ANQGSEA. The CDR3 length is 12 residues. This CDR3 reads CSVEVLTDTQYF. CDR3 DNA sequence: TGCAGCGTTGAAGTACTAACAGATACGCAGTATTTT.

This clonotype was seen a handful of times. The chain is built from TRBV9 and TRBJ1-1; TRBD1 agrees at 8 bases. The germline V gene has CDR1 SGDLS and CDR2 YYNGEE. This CDR3 is 15 amino acids long. V shed 3 bases and J 4 bases; nucleotides not matched to a gene: 8. The CDR3 loop reads CASSAPKTGATEAFF. The CDR3 DNA reads TGTGCCAGCAGCGCGCCAAAGACAGGGGCCACTGAAGCTTTCTTT.

The chain combines TRBV5-1 with TRBJ1-4; weak D call: TRBD1 (6 bases). This CDR3 spans 13 amino acids. V lost 3 bases and J lost 7, with 10 bases in between. The germline CDR1 and CDR2 sequences are SGHRS and YFSETQ. CDR3 sequence reads: CASSSRGGEKLFF. Written as DNA, the CDR3 is TGCGCCAGCAGCTCCAGGGGAGGTGAAAAACTGTTTTTT.

The V call is TRBV5-1, the J call TRBJ2-2, with 11 bases aligning to TRBD2. CDR3 size: 19 residues. Losses at the gene ends were 4 bases for V and 0 bases for J; bases not matched to a gene: 11. Germline lookup yields CDR1 SGHRS and CDR2 YFSETQ. As DNA, the CDR3 is TGCGCCAGCAGCCCCCTCGAGCTAGCGGGGGGTACGAACACCGGGGAGCTGTTTTTT. This gives the protein CASSPLELAGGTNTGELFF.

The chain joins TRBV15 to TRBJ2-3; D is possibly TRBD2 (6 bases). Germline CDR1 and CDR2: LNHNV and YYDKDF (reference sequence). This CDR3 contains 14 residues. V was pared by 4 bases and J by 12 bases, with 20 bases between. The CDR3 DNA follows: TGTGCCACCAGCACACGCACCGGGACTTTGCCCCAGTATTTT. Translated, it gives CATSTRTGTLPQYF.

V is TRBV5-1 and J is TRBJ1-6; no reliable D call. The CDR3 sequence is 16 residues long. V was clipped by 0 bases and J by 0 bases, with 7 bases between them. CDR1 and CDR2 (germline): SGHRS, YFSETQ. CDR3 in DNA: TGCGCCAGCAGCTTGGTCGGTGGCTCCTATAATTCACCCCTCCACTTT. Translating gives CASSLVGGSYNSPLHF.

This clonotype was observed a few times. The rearrangement uses TRBV11-2 and TRBJ1-6; no firm D call. Trimming stripped 1 base from V and 3 bases from J, with 10 bases between. The CDR3 is 16 amino acids. CDR1 is SGHAT and CDR2 is FQNNGV in the germline V gene. CDR3 region: CASSLVSGIYNSPLHF. The CDR3, as DNA: TGTGCCAGCAGCTTAGTCTCGGGAATCTATAATTCACCCCTCCACTTT.

The chain uses TRBV11-2 and TRBJ2-7; TRBD1 matches 7 bases. Unmatched junction bases numbered 8, after V lost 5 bases and J lost 1 base. Per the germline V gene, CDR1 is SGHAT and CDR2 is FQNNGV. This CDR3 contains 15 residues. The CDR3 loop reads CASSPRQGSSYEQYV. CDR3 nucleotide sequence: TGTGCCAGCAGCCCCCGACAGGGCAGTTCCTACGAGCAGTACGTC.

This rearrangement joins TRBV6-5 to TRBJ1-5; no definite D call. Germline V CDR1 and CDR2: MNHEY, SVGAGI. V lost 2 bases, J lost 5 bases, and 7 bases lay in between. The CDR3 contains 13 residues. CDR3 region: CASSYRVDQPQHF. As DNA, the CDR3 is TGTGCCAGCAGTTACAGGGTGGATCAGCCCCAGCATTTT.

This clonotype turned up a few times. The chain joins TRBV5-6 to TRBJ2-5; D is unresolved. V lost 3 bases to trimming and J lost 5 bases, with 17 bases between them. The CDR3 loop spans 15 amino acids. Germline lookup yields CDR1 SGHDT and CDR2 YYEEEE. CDR3 bases: TGTGCCAGCAGCTATGCTTTTGCCCTTTCGGAGACCCAGTACTTC. Translation gives CASSYAFALSETQYF.

V and J are TRBV2 and TRBJ2-7; 7 bases fit TRBD2. CDR1 SNHLY and CDR2 FYNNEI come from the germline V gene. Losses at the gene ends were 7 bases for V and 1 base for J; bases not matched to a gene: 4. This CDR3 contains 13 residues. DNA of the CDR3: TGTGCCAGCACGGGGGGTAGGTCCTACGAGCAGTACTTC. Residues: CASTGGRSYEQYF.

V is TRBV5-6 and J is TRBJ1-6; no reliable D call. With 4 bases removed from V and 7 bases from J, the gap between germline ends came to 9 bases. CDR3 size: 13 residues. The germline V gene encodes CDR1 SGHDT and CDR2 YYEEEE. CDR3 protein: CASSENLNSPLHF. In DNA form, the CDR3 reads TGTGCCAGCAGCGAGAATTTGAATTCACCCCTCCACTTT.

V usage is TRBV28 and J usage is TRBJ1-5; D is perhaps TRBD1 (6 bases). The V end lost 5 bases, the J end lost 3 bases, and 8 bases lay between the germline ends. Germline V gene data show CDR1 as MDHEN and CDR2 as SYDVKM. The CDR3 totals 13 residues. As DNA, the CDR3 is TGTGCCAGCAGTGGACAGAACAATCAGCCCCAGCATTTT. It encodes CASSGQNNQPQHF.

This clonotype was found a few times. This chain joins TRBV4-3 and TRBJ2-7; D not resolved. The V end was cut by 0 bases, the J end by 5 bases, with 14 bases between. Looked up from germline, CDR1 is LGHNA and CDR2 is YSLEER. This CDR3 region has 15 residues. CDR3 region: CASSQDIPASNEQYF. The CDR3 region has the DNA TGCGCCAGCAGCCAAGATATCCCAGCGTCCAACGAGCAGTACTTC.

This chain joins TRBV28 and TRBJ1-1; D ambiguous. V was cut by 5 bases and J by 1 base, with 14 bases left in between. There are 15 residues in the CDR3. Per the germline V gene, CDR1 is MDHEN and CDR2 is SYDVKM. CDR3 bases: TGTGCCAGCAGTACTAGGTGGGGAGCGAACACTGAAGCTTTCTTT. This translates into CASSTRWGANTEAFF.

This clonotype was found a few times. The V call is TRBV5-5, the J call TRBJ1-1, with D possibly TRBD1 on 6 matching bases. The CDR3 consists of 16 residues. Germline V gene lookup returns CDR1 SGHKS and CDR2 YYEKEE (reference sequence). The germline V and J ends were trimmed by 3 bases and 0 bases, with 15 bases remaining between them. CDR3 in DNA: TGTGCCAGCAGCTCGGGAACCAGGACAGTGAACACTGAAGCTTTCTTT. It yields the protein CASSSGTRTVNTEAFF. Full variable domain (remainder filled in from reference TRBV5-5 and TRBJ1-1): DAGVTQSPTHLIKTRGQQVTLRCSPISGHKSVSWYQQVLGQGPQFIFQYYEKEERGRGNFPDRFSARQFPNYSSELNVNALLLGDSALYLCASSSGTRTVNTEAFFGQGTRLTVV.

The V gene is TRBV12-3 or TRBV12-4, the J gene TRBJ1-2; no clear D gene. Trimming shortened V by 2 bases and J by 4 bases, and 14 bases separated the two germline ends. This CDR3 is 15 amino acids long. CDR3: CASSLFFRWGYGYTF. CDR3 bases: TGTGCCAGCAGTTTATTCTTCAGGTGGGGCTATGGCTACACCTTC.

This clonotype was seen a handful of times. The V gene is TRBV6-5, the J gene TRBJ1-2; D is undetermined. The V gene lost 2 bases and the J gene lost 6 bases, with 10 bases spanning the gap. CDR1 and CDR2 from the germline V gene are MNHEY and SVGAGI. CDR3 length equals 13 residues. CDR3 sequence reads: CASSYLGAHGYTF. The CDR3 DNA reads as TGTGCCAGCAGTTACCTGGGCGCCCATGGCTACACCTTC.

This clonotype was observed once. This chain links TRBV6-5 with TRBJ1-6; unclear D gene. Germline assignment: CDR1 MNHEY and CDR2 SVGAGI. This CDR3 has 16 amino acids. V shed 0 bases and J shed 9 bases, with 15 bases lying between them. The CDR3, as DNA: TGTGCCAGCAGTTACTCGTTCAGCCGGAATATTTCACCCCTCCACTTT. It is translated as CASSYSFSRNISPLHF.